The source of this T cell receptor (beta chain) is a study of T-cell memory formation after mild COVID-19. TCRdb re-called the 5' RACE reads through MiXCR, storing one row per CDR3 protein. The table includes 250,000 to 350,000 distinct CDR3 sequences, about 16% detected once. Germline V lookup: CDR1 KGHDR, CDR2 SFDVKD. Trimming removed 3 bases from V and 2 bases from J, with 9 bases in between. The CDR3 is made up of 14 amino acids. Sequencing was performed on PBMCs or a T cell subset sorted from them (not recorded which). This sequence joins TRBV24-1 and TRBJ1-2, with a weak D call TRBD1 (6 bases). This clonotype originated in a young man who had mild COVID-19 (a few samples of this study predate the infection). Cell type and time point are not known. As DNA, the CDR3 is TGTGCCACCAGTGATGCTGACAGGAACTATGGCTACACCTTC. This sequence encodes CATSDADRNYGYTF.